The next 27 T cell receptor beta chains were all read from a single sample in a study of beta chain features in type 1 diabetes listed by TCRdb under 2018. Libraries were constructed by the immunoSEQ multiplex PCR assay. The entire amount of isolated RNA was reverse transcribed using the High Capacity cDNA Reverse Transcription Kit, so the sequenced TCRB transcripts were expressed ones. This immuneACCESS table, as held by TCRdb, lists in-frame sequences with V and J called but not all clones. Of the missing ones, under half trace to an unresolved V gene in checked studies; the others have no known cause. The sample table lists under 550,000 clones, roughly 11% of them with a count of one. The ten largest make up around 0.05% of the sample. Specimen: naive CD4+ T cells from blood. The cell subset or site label for this specimen denotes: true naive CD4+ T cells. These receptors all stem from a woman younger than 30 in good health.

This clone was counted between two and nine times. The chain couples TRBV7-2 to TRBJ2-5; 9 positions match TRBD1. From germline, CDR1 is SGHTA and CDR2 FQGNSA. The CDR3 runs to 16 residues. The trim removed 1 base at V and 4 bases at J, leaving 7 bases unmatched. The DNA of the CDR3 is TGTGCCAGCAGCTTAGTACCGGGACAGGGTTCAGAGACCCAGTACTTC. Translated, it gives CASSLVPGQGSETQYF. The complete variable domain, with remaining parts taken from reference TRBV7-2 and TRBJ2-5, reads GAGVSQSPSNKVTEKGKDVELRCDPISGHTALYWYRQSLGQGLEFLIYFQGNSAPDKSGLPSDRFSAERTGGSVSTLTIQRTQQEDSAVYLCASSLVPGQGSETQYFGPGTRLLVL.

This chain uses TRBV7-3 with TRBJ1-1; D might be TRBD1 (5 bases). The CDR3 sequence is 14 residues long. Germline values: CDR1 SGHTA, CDR2 FQGTGA. The V and J ends lost 1 base and 4 bases respectively, with 10 bases between them. CDR3 sequence (DNA): TGTGCCAGCAGCTTAAAAGCAGGGCCCACTGAAGCTTTCTTT. Translating gives CASSLKAGPTEAFF.

V usage is TRBV2 and J usage is TRBJ2-2; the match to TRBD1 covers 10 bases. Germline-derived CDR1 and CDR2 are SNHLY and FYNNEI. Trimming removed 5 bases from V and 4 bases from J; junction bases left unmatched: 4. The CDR3 sequence is 15 residues long. The CDR3 DNA is TGTGCCAGCAGTAAGGGACAGGGGTTCACCGGGGAGCTGTTTTTT. Translated, it gives CASSKGQGFTGELFF.

The rearrangement uses TRBV29-1 and TRBJ2-5; a weak D match, TRBD2 (6 bases). The CDR3 has 12 residues. V was pared by 4 bases and J by 5 bases, with 11 bases between. Per the germline V gene, CDR1 is SQVTM and CDR2 is ANQGSEA. CDR3 amino acids: CSVALARETQYF. CDR3 DNA: TGCAGCGTTGCACTAGCCCGGGAGACCCAGTACTTC.

The V gene is TRBV18, the J gene TRBJ1-1; D is perhaps TRBD1 (6 bases). Germline assignment: CDR1 KGHSH and CDR2 LQKENI. V was cut by 0 bases and J by 7 bases, with 21 bases left in between. This CDR3 comprises 17 residues. Here the CDR3 reads CASSPPIWNRVVSEAFF. In DNA, the CDR3 is TGTGCCAGCTCACCACCGATTTGGAACAGGGTGGTGAGTGAAGCTTTCTTT.

The V and J genes are TRBV20-1 and TRBJ2-3; no clear D. Per the germline V gene, CDR1 is DFQATT and CDR2 is SNEGSKA (reference sequence). This CDR3 has 11 residues. V lost 3 bases, J lost 5 bases, and 6 bases lay in between. The CDR3 nucleotides read TGCAGTGCTAGTATCCAAGATACGCAGTATTTT. Translating it yields CSASIQDTQYF.

The chain has TRBV21-1 and TRBJ2-3; TRBD1, the table's D call, was not compared with the DNA. TRBV21-1 is tagged as a pseudogene. The CDR3 is 15 amino acids. The CDR3 sequence is CARLSRDRSTDTQYF. CDR3 sequence (DNA): TGTGCCAGACTTAGCCGGGACAGAAGTACAGATACGCAGTATTTT.

The gene calls are TRBV7-9 and TRBJ1-1; D gene unclear. Trimming took 6 bases from V and 1 from J, leaving 12 bases between them. Per germline, CDR1 SEHNR and CDR2 FQNEAQ (reference sequence). This CDR3 has 14 residues. Written as DNA, the CDR3 is TGTGCCAGCAGGGAGACCGGGAGGAACACTGAAGCTTTCTTT. Its translation: CASRETGRNTEAFF.

This clone has only a few counts. The genes are TRBV11-2 and TRBJ2-1, with D possibly TRBD2 on 6 matching bases. The CDR3 runs 14 residues. V shed 2 bases and J shed 5 bases, with 10 bases lying between them. Germline assignment: CDR1 SGHAT and CDR2 FQNNGV. The CDR3 nucleotides read TGTGCCAGCAGCTTATGGGTAGCGGACAATGAGCAGTTCTTC. Residues: CASSLWVADNEQFF.

This clone has a handful of counts. The chain has TRBV6-5 and TRBJ2-2; the D gene could be TRBD1 or TRBD2 (5 bases each). The CDR3 totals 13 residues. Germline CDR1 MNHEY, CDR2 SVGAGI. Between the trimmed V and J ends, which lost 8 bases and 2 bases, there was a span of 9 bases. In DNA, the CDR3 is TGTGCCAGCCGGGACGACAACACCGGGGAGCTGTTTTTT. Its protein is CASRDDNTGELFF.

V is TRBV4-3 and J is TRBJ2-1; possibly TRBD2 for D (5 bases). The V gene's germline CDR1 is LGHNA and CDR2 YSLEER. The CDR3 spans 15 residues. The germline V and J ends were trimmed by 0 bases and 8 bases, with 14 bases remaining between them. The CDR3 sequence: CASSQDLGSVDEQFF. The DNA for the CDR3 is TGCGCCAGCAGCCAAGATCTAGGGAGTGTCGATGAGCAGTTCTTC.

J is TRBJ2-3 and V is TRBV7-2; maybe TRBD1 (5 bases). V gave up 5 bases and J gave up 3 bases, with 21 bases separating them. This CDR3 is built from 17 residues. Germline CDR1 SGHTA, CDR2 FQGNSA. The CDR3 region has the DNA TGTGCCAGCAGCCCCACGTCGTGGACATCGGAGACAGATACGCAGTATTTT. It specifies CASSPTSWTSETDTQYF. The full variable domain, with the rest looked up from reference TRBV7-2 and TRBJ2-3, is GAGVSQSPSNKVTEKGKDVELRCDPISGHTALYWYRQSLGQGLEFLIYFQGNSAPDKSGLPSDRFSAERTGGSVSTLTIQRTQQEDSAVYLCASSPTSWTSETDTQYFGPGTRLTVL.

The chain couples TRBV9 to TRBJ1-4; D is undetermined. The CDR3 contains 13 residues. V lost 0 bases, J lost 8 bases, and 8 bases lay in between. Germline V gene data show CDR1 as SGDLS and CDR2 as YYNGEE. In DNA, the CDR3 is TGTGCCAGCAGCGTAGCTCCGGGAGAAAAACTGTTTTTT. Protein sequence: CASSVAPGEKLFF. The complete variable domain, with remaining parts taken from reference TRBV9 and TRBJ1-4, reads DSGVTQTPKHLITATGQRVTLRCSPRSGDLSVYWYQQSLDQGLQFLIQYYNGEERAKGNILERFSAQQFPDLHSELNLSSLELGDSALYFCASSVAPGEKLFFGSGTQLSVL.

This clone was observed a few times. The J gene is TRBJ2-2, the V gene TRBV4-2; D gene uncertain. In germline, CDR1 is LGHNA, CDR2 YNFKEQ. This CDR3 contains 18 residues. V dropped 0 bases and J dropped 3 bases, with 17 bases sitting between them. The chain's CDR3 is CASSQDIRRPLDTGELFF. CDR3 nucleotides: TGTGCCAGCAGCCAAGATATCCGGCGGCCCCTCGACACCGGGGAGCTGTTTTTT.

This clone showed up just a few times. V is TRBV2 and J is TRBJ2-5; the match to TRBD1 covers 7 bases. Germline V CDR1 and CDR2: SNHLY, FYNNEI. The CDR3 is 14 residues long. V gave up 4 bases and J gave up 3 bases; unmatched junction bases: 5. For the CDR3, the DNA is TGTGCCAGCAGTGGTGGACAGGCTAAAGAGACCCAGTACTTC. Translation: CASSGGQAKETQYF. The whole variable domain, filled in from reference TRBV2 and TRBJ2-5, reads EPEVTQTPSHQVTQMGQEVILRCVPISNHLYFYWYRQILGQKVEFLVSFYNNEISEKSEIFDDQFSVERPDGSNFTLKIRSTKLEDSAMYFCASSGGQAKETQYFGPGTRLLVL.

The rearrangement joins TRBV27 to TRBJ1-5; no reliable D call. Germline CDR1 MNHEY, CDR2 SMNVEV (reference sequence). V lost 6 bases and J lost 8, with 14 bases in between. This CDR3 has 13 residues. CDR3 sequence reads: CASRKGPFEPQHF. The CDR3 DNA follows: TGTGCCAGCAGAAAAGGACCCTTCGAGCCCCAGCATTTT.

The chain recombines TRBV7-9 with TRBJ1-1; 12 nucleotides line up with TRBD1. Looked up from germline, CDR1 is SEHNR and CDR2 is FQNEAQ (reference sequence). The trim removed 5 bases at V and 10 bases at J, leaving 8 bases unmatched. This CDR3 is 14 amino acids long. The CDR3 region has the DNA TGTGCCAGCAGCCCCGGGACAGGGGGCTTTGTAGCTTTCTTT. Residues: CASSPGTGGFVAFF.

The rearrangement joins TRBV5-1 to TRBJ2-3; TRBD1 aligns across 11 bases. Germline CDR1 SGHRS, CDR2 YFSETQ. This CDR3 spans 16 amino acids. J gave up 6 bases and V 1 base, and 7 bases lay outside the gene matches. CDR3 in amino acids: CASSLSRTGGADTQYF. The CDR3, as DNA: TGCGCCAGCAGCTTGTCCCGGACAGGGGGCGCGGATACGCAGTATTTT.

The chain combines TRBV4-2 with TRBJ2-5; 9 bases align to TRBD2. V was clipped by 0 bases and J by 1 base; unmatched bases: 9. Germline lookup yields CDR1 LGHNA and CDR2 YNFKEQ. The CDR3 is 18 amino acids. The DNA for the CDR3 is TGTGCCAGCAGCCAAGAAGGGGCTGGGACTAGCTCCCAAGAGACCCAGTACTTC. Its protein product is CASSQEGAGTSSQETQYF.

For this clone: Other DNA sequences in the same sample also yield this CDR3. The rearrangement links TRBV15 to TRBJ2-5; the D is unclear. The germline gives CDR1 LNHNV, CDR2 YYDKDF (reference sequence). The CDR3 totals 12 residues. V was cut by 0 bases and J by 5 bases, with 4 bases left in between. The CDR3 region has the DNA TGTGCCACCAGCAGAGAGGGGGAGACCCAGTACTTC. This codes for CATSREGETQYF.

The chain uses TRBV5-1 and TRBJ2-3; TRBD2 agrees at 7 bases. In germline, CDR1 is SGHRS, CDR2 YFSETQ. The CDR3 is made up of 17 amino acids. The trim removed 0 bases at V and 0 bases at J, leaving 7 bases unmatched. The CDR3 DNA reads as TGCGCCAGCAGCTTGGGGCTTAGCGGGCTAAGCACAGATACGCAGTATTTT. This translates into CASSLGLSGLSTDTQYF. The full variable domain, its missing parts supplied by reference TRBV5-1 and TRBJ2-3, is KAGVTQTPRYLIKTRGQQVTLSCSPISGHRSVSWYQQTPGQGLQFLFEYFSETQRNKGNFPGRFSGRQFSNSRSEMNVSTLELGDSALYLCASSLGLSGLSTDTQYFGPGTRLTVL.

V usage is TRBV5-4 and J usage is TRBJ2-1, with D possibly TRBD1 on 6 matching bases. V gave up 4 bases and J gave up 2 bases, with 13 bases separating them. The CDR3 covers 15 residues. The germline CDR1 and CDR2 sequences are SGHNT and YYREEE (reference sequence). The CDR3 DNA sequence: TGTGCCAGCAGCACCCGGGACAAGACCTACAATGAGCAGTTCTTC. This translates into CASSTRDKTYNEQFF.

This clone was counted a few times. This sequence joins TRBV4-2 and TRBJ2-1; 12 nucleotides match TRBD2. CDR1 is LGHNA and CDR2 is YNFKEQ in the germline V gene. CDR3 size: 16 residues. V dropped 2 bases and J dropped 8; count of bases not matched to a gene: 7. The CDR3 DNA is TGTGCCAGCAGCCAACCCAGGACTAGCGGGATCGATGAGCAGTTCTTC. Translated: CASSQPRTSGIDEQFF.

V gene TRBV27 combines with J gene TRBJ2-6; maybe TRBD1 (5 bases). This CDR3 has 14 residues. V gave up 7 bases and J gave up 4 bases, with 11 bases separating them. The germline V gene encodes CDR1 MNHEY and CDR2 SMNVEV (reference sequence). DNA of the CDR3: TGTGCCAGCACAGGGTCTTCCGGGGCCAACGTCCTGACTTTC. As protein: CASTGSSGANVLTF.

The chain has TRBV7-3 and TRBJ2-3; D is perhaps TRBD1 or TRBD2 (5 bases each). Looked up from germline, CDR1 is SGHTA and CDR2 is FQGTGA. The V end lost 5 bases, the J end lost 2 bases, and 8 bases lay between the germline ends. CDR3 length equals 13 residues. CDR3 protein: CASSPGTTDTQYF. As DNA, the CDR3 is TGTGCCAGCAGCCCAGGGACCACAGATACGCAGTATTTT.

The table lists this clone with a few counts. The chain employs TRBV7-8 and TRBJ2-1, with 9 bases lining up with TRBD1. CDR3 length: 12 residues. V lost 5 bases and J lost 15; bases outside the gene matches: 8. Germline values: CDR1 SGHVS, CDR2 FQNEAQ. The CDR3 region is CASSTYGQGPFF. The DNA for the CDR3 is TGTGCCAGCAGCACGTATGGACAGGGGCCGTTCTTC.

The rearrangement uses TRBV4-2 and TRBJ2-1, with 10 bases aligning to TRBD2. Germline CDR1 LGHNA, CDR2 YNFKEQ. The CDR3 consists of 14 residues. The V and J ends lost 0 bases and 9 bases, in that order; junction bases with no gene match: 2. The CDR3 DNA follows: TGTGCCAGCAGCCAAGAAGGGACTAGCGTTGAGCAGTTCTTC. Translation: CASSQEGTSVEQFF.